Described below is a single TCR beta chain sequence and its context. The target antigen is unknown. The table came from immunoSEQ multiplex PCR; TCRdb's copy has only in-frame clones and leaves some out. In the table there are roughly 1,800,000 clones, less than 95% of which are singletons. This specimen belongs to a study of shared clonotypes between healthy human individuals. Study context: There were three CD4 naive, three CD4 memory, two CD8 naive and one CD8 memory plates per donor. Study-wide results and caveats: Among non-shared clonotypes, generation probabilities were lower than among those shared by all four donors. With few donors, the genetic and exposure-history diversity represented was limited. Four donors shared approximately 5% of their naive CD4 clonotypes.

CD8 cells regarded as naive lacked CD45RO, were positively chosen for CCR7, and omitted terminally differentiated effector memory CD45RA+ cells. V shed 1 base and J 2 bases; nucleotides not matched to a gene: 1. The CDR3 sequence is 14 residues long. Germline loops: CDR1 SGHNT, CDR2 YYREEE (reference sequence). Sequenced: naive CD8+ T cells sorted from blood. The chain is built from TRBV5-4 and TRBJ1-1; 8 bases are a match to TRBD1. This TCR was recovered from a man younger than 35 in good health. The CDR3 DNA reads as TGTGCCAGCAGCTTGACAGGGGGAAACACTGAAGCTTTCTTT. This sequence encodes CASSLTGGNTEAFF.